The present T cell receptor beta chain was sequenced within a study of blood T cell repertoires in COVID-19. Study-wide context: PBMCs, B-cell-depleted T cells, or T cells were the source of the cDNA or gDNA that made up the material.

Germline values: CDR1 KGHDR, CDR2 SFDVKD. V was clipped by 1 base and J by 6 bases, with 8 bases between them. The CDR3 spans 13 residues. Profiling relied on immunoSEQ multiplex PCR, and the TCRdb table lists in-frame clones only, not all of them. The sample lists just under 250,000 clones; 75% to 90% were seen once. Input material: PBMCs or T cells enriched from blood (not recorded which). The clonotype comes from a woman aged 25-40 years who had recovered from COVID-19. This chain uses TRBV24-1 with TRBJ1-1, with a weak D call TRBD1 (6 bases). The CDR3 nucleotides are TGTGCCACCAGTGATTTTACAGGGTCTGAAGCTTTCTTT. Translating it yields CATSDFTGSEAFF.